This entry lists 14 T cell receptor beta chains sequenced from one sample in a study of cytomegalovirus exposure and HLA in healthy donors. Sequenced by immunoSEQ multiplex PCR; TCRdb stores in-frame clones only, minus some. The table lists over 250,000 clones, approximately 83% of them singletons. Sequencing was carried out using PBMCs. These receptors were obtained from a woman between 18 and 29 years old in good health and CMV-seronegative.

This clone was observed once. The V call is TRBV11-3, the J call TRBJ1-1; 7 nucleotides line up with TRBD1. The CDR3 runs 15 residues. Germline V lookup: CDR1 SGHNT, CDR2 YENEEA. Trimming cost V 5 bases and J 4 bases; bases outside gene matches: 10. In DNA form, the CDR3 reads TGTGCCAGCAGCCAGAAGGGCAGGGGGTCCACTGAAGCTTTCTTT. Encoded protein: CASSQKGRGSTEAFF.

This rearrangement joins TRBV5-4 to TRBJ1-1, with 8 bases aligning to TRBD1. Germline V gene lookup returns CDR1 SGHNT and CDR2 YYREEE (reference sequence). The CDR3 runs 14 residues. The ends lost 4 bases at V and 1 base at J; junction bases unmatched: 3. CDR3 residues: CASSIGQGNTEAFF. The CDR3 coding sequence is TGTGCCAGCAGCATCGGACAGGGGAACACTGAAGCTTTCTTT. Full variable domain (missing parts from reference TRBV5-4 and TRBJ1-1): ETGVTQSPTHLIKTRGQQVTLRCSSQSGHNTVSWYQQALGQGPQFIFQYYREEENGRGNFPPRFSGLQFPNYSSELNVNALELDDSALYLCASSIGQGNTEAFFGQGTRLTVV.

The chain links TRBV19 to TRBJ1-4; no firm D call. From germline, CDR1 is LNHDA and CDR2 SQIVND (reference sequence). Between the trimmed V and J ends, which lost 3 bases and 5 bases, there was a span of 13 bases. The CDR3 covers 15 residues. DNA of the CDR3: TGTGCCAGTAGTATCTCCCCCGGGGAAAATGAAAAACTGTTTTTT. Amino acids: CASSISPGENEKLFF.

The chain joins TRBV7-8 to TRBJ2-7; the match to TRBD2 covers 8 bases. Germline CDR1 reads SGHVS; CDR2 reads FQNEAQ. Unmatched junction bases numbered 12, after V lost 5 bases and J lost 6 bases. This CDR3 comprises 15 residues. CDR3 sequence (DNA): TGTGCCAGCAGCCCACTCCCGGGACTAGGCACCGAGCAGTACTTC. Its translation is CASSPLPGLGTEQYF.

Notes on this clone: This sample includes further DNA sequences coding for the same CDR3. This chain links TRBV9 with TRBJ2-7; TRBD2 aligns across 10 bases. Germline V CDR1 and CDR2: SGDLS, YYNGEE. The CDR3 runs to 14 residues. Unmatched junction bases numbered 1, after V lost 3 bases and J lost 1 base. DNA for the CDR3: TGTGCCAGCAGCGGGACTAGCGGTTCCTACGAGCAGTACTTC. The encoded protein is CASSGTSGSYEQYF.

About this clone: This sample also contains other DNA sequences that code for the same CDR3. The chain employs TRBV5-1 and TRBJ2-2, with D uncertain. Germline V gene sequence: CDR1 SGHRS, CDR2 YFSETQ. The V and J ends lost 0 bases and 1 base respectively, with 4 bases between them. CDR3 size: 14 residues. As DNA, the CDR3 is TGCGCCAGCAGCTTGGGCGGGAACACCGGGGAGCTGTTTTTT. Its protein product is CASSLGGNTGELFF. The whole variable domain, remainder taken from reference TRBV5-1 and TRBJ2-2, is KAGVTQTPRYLIKTRGQQVTLSCSPISGHRSVSWYQQTPGQGLQFLFEYFSETQRNKGNFPGRFSGRQFSNSRSEMNVSTLELGDSALYLCASSLGGNTGELFFGEGSRLTVL.

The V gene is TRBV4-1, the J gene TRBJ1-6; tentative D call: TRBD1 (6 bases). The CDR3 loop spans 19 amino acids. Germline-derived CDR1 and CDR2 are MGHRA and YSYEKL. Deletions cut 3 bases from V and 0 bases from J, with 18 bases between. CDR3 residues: CASSQTRTESSSYNSPLHF. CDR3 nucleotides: TGCGCCAGCAGCCAGACACGGACAGAGTCCAGCTCCTATAATTCACCCCTCCACTTT.

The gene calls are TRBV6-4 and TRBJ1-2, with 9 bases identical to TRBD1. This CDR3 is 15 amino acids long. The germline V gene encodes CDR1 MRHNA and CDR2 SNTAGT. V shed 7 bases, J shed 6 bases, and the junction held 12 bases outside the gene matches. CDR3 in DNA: TGTGCCAGCAATTTAAGGTTAGACAGGGGGAATGGCTACACCTTC. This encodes CASNLRLDRGNGYTF.

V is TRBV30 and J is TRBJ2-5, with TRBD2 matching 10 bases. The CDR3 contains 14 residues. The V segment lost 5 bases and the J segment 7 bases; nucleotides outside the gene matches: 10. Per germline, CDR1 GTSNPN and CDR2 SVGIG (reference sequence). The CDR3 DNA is TGTGCCTGGGCCTCTCTAGCGGGAGTGGTGACCCAGTACTTC. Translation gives CAWASLAGVVTQYF.

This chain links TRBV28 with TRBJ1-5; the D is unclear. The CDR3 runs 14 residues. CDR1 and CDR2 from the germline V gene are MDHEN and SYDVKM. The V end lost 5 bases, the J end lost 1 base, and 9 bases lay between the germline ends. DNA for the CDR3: TGTGCCAGCAGTCTCCCCAGGAGCAATCAGCCCCAGCATTTT. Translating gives CASSLPRSNQPQHF. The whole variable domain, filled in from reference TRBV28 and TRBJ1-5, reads DVKVTQSSRYLVKRTGEKVFLECVQDMDHENMFWYRQDPGLGLRLIYFSYDVKMKEKGDIPEGYSVSREKKERFSLILESASTNQTSMYLCASSLPRSNQPQHFGDGTRLSIL.

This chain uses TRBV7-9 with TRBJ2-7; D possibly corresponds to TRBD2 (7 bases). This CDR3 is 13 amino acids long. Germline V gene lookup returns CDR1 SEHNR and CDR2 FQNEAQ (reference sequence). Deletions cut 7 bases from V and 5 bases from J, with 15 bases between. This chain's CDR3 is CASTLGGAHEQYF. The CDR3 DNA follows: TGTGCCAGCACCCTGGGGGGGGCCCACGAGCAGTACTTC. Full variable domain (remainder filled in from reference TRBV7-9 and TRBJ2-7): DTGVSQNPRHKITKRGQNVTFRCDPISEHNRLYWYRQTLGQGPEFLTYFQNEAQLEKSRLLSDRFSAERPKGSFSTLEIQRTEQGDSAMYLCASTLGGAHEQYFGPGTRLTVT.

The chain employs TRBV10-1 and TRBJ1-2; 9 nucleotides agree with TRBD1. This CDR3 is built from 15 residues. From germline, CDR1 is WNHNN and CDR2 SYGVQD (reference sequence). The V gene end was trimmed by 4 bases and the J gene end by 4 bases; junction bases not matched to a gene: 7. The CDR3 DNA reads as TGCGCCAGCAGTGGCCAGACAGGGGGGACCTATGGCTACACCTTC. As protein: CASSGQTGGTYGYTF.

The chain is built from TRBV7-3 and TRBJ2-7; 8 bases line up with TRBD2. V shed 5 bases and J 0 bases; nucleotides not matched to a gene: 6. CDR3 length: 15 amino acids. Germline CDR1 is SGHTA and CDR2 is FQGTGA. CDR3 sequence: CASSAAGTSSYEQYF. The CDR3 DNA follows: TGTGCCAGCAGCGCAGCCGGGACTAGCTCCTACGAGCAGTACTTC.

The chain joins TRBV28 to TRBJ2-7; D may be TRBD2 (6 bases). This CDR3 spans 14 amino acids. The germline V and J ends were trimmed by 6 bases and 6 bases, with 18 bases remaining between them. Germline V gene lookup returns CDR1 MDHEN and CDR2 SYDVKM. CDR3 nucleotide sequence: TGTGCCAGCAGCCCCAAATACGGGGGAATCGAGCAGTACTTC. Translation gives CASSPKYGGIEQYF.